This TCR beta chain was recorded in a study of T cell repertoires in cytomegalovirus infection. This clonotype came up a few times. The antigen is not known. The V segment lost 2 bases and the J segment 6 bases; nucleotides outside the gene matches: 3. CDR3 size: 14 residues. In TCRdb, the reads were re-called with MiXCR into one record per CDR3 protein. The table has 570,000 or so distinct CDR3 sequences, 40% seen once; the top ten hold 48%. The receptor was derived from a human donor in good health (CMV status not recorded). Some clones in this sample may be carry-over from other donors' samples. The V gene is TRBV12-3 or TRBV12-4, the J gene TRBJ2-1; TRBD2 aligns across 8 bases. Sequences were derived from cultured PBMCs, sampled from culture after CMV antigen stimulation. The CDR3 protein is CASSLLAGVNEQFF. Written as DNA, the CDR3 is TGTGCCAGCAGTTTACTAGCGGGTGTCAATGAGCAGTTCTTC.